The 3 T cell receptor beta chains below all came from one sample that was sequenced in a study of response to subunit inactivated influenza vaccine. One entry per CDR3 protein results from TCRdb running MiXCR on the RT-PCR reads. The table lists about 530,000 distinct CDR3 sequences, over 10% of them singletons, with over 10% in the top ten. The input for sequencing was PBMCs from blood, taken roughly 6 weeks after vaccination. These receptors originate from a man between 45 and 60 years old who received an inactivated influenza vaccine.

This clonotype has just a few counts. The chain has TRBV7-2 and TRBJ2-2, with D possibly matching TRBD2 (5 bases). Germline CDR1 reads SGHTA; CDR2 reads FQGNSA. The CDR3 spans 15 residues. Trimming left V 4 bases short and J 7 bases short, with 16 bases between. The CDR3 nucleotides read TGTGCCAGCAGCTCGCCCACTTCCGGAGGCGGGGAGCTGTTTTTT. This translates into CASSSPTSGGGELFF. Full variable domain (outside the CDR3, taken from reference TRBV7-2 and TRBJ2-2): GAGVSQSPSNKVTEKGKDVELRCDPISGHTALYWYRQSLGQGLEFLIYFQGNSAPDKSGLPSDRFSAERTGGSVSTLTIQRTQQEDSAVYLCASSSPTSGGGELFFGEGSRLTVL.

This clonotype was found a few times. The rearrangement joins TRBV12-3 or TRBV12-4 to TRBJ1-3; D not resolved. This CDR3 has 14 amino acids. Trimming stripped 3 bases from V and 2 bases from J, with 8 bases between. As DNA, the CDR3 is TGTGCCAGCAGTTTGCCGAACACTGGAAACACCATATATTTT. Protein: CASSLPNTGNTIYF.

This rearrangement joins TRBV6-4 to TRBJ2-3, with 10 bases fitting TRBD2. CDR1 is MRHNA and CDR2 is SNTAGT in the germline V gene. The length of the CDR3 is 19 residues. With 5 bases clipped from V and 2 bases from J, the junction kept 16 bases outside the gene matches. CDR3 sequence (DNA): TGTGCCAGCAGTTTCGGCCTAGCGGGAGTAGCAACGTCCACAGATACGCAGTATTTT. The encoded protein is CASSFGLAGVATSTDTQYF.